The 29 T cell receptor beta chains below come from one sample, sequenced in a study of T cells after yellow fever vaccination. MiXCR, applied by TCRdb to the 5' RACE reads, yields one record per CDR3 protein. The sample shows a few hundred thousand distinct CDR3 sequences, 3% to 3.5% of them seen only once. The sequencing used CD4+ T cells sorted from PBMCs, collected 10 days after the yellow fever booster vaccination. The receptors shown here come from a man younger than 30 who received the YFV17D yellow fever vaccine.

This chain links TRBV11-1 with TRBJ2-7; D is ambiguous. Trimming shortened V by 2 bases and J by 2 bases, and 10 bases separated the two germline ends. The CDR3 extends over 14 amino acids. The germline CDR1 and CDR2 sequences are SGHAT and FQDESV (reference sequence). The DNA for the CDR3 is TGTGCCAGCAGCTTACTAACTTCAACCTACGAGCAGTACTTC. Translation: CASSLLTSTYEQYF.

Many counts were recorded for this clonotype. This rearrangement joins TRBV5-1 to TRBJ2-7; D is unclear. V dropped 4 bases and J dropped 12 bases, with 23 bases sitting between them. The CDR3 is 14 amino acids. Per germline, CDR1 SGHRS and CDR2 YFSETQ. The CDR3 region is CASSLGLDTTSRYF. The CDR3 bases are TGCGCCAGCAGCCTTGGCCTGGATACGACGTCGAGGTACTTC.

This clonotype was detected only a few times. V is TRBV6-2 or TRBV6-3 and J is TRBJ1-2, with a tentative D call TRBD1 (6 bases). V was pared by 2 bases and J by 4 bases, with 20 bases between. Per germline, CDR1 MNHEY and CDR2 SVGEGT. The CDR3 is 17 amino acids. CDR3 in DNA: TGTGCCAGCAGTTACAAACGTTCCTCGGGGGGCAGCTATGGCTACACCTTC. It translates to CASSYKRSSGGSYGYTF.

This sequence joins TRBV6-6 and TRBJ2-7; perhaps D is TRBD1 or TRBD2 (5 bases each). Per the germline V gene, CDR1 is MNHNY and CDR2 is SVGAGI (reference sequence). The CDR3 is made up of 14 amino acids. The V end was cut by 6 bases, the J end by 1 base, with 13 bases between. DNA for the CDR3: TGTGCCAGCAGAGGGGACGCGACGTCCTACGAGCAGTACTTC. The encoded protein is CASRGDATSYEQYF.

The table lists this clonotype with a few counts. The chain joins TRBV5-5 to TRBJ2-3, with D possibly TRBD2 on 5 matching bases. V was cut by 4 bases and J by 3 bases, with 12 bases left in between. Germline lookup yields CDR1 SGHKS and CDR2 YYEKEE (reference sequence). The CDR3 is 14 amino acids. CDR3 protein: CASSEILVTDTQYF. The DNA of the CDR3 is TGTGCCAGCAGCGAGATACTAGTGACAGATACGCAGTATTTT.

This clonotype was seen repeatedly, ten times or more. V and J are TRBV5-1 and TRBJ2-3; D unclear. The ends were cut back, 4 bases at V and 2 bases at J, with 14 bases in the middle. Germline assignment: CDR1 SGHRS and CDR2 YFSETQ. There are 15 residues in the CDR3. The CDR3 DNA follows: TGCGCCAGCAGCCTAGACCGAGGCTTCACAGATACGCAGTATTTT. Its protein is CASSLDRGFTDTQYF.

V usage is TRBV12-3 or TRBV12-4 and J usage is TRBJ2-2; 11 nucleotides match TRBD2. This CDR3 region has 15 residues. V trimming: 6 bases; J trimming: 8 bases; junction bases outside the gene matches: 8. Written as DNA, the CDR3 is TGTGCCAGCAGGCGACTAGCGGGGACTCTGGGGGAGCTGTTTTTT. Protein product: CASRRLAGTLGELFF.

This clonotype was seen repeatedly, ten times or more. The rearrangement joins TRBV9 to TRBJ2-4; D is uncertain. Germline CDR1 and CDR2: SGDLS and YYNGEE. This CDR3 is 15 amino acids long. V was clipped by 0 bases and J by 6 bases, with 13 bases between them. In nucleotides, the CDR3 is TGTGCCAGCAGCGTAGGCTGGGCTCCGGGAAACATTCAGTACTTC. Amino acid sequence: CASSVGWAPGNIQYF.

A few counts support this clonotype. Here the CDR3 DNA reads TGTGCCAGCTCCGAGGGAAGGGGTCAGCCCCAGCATTTT. It yields the protein CASSEGRGQPQHF. V and J are TRBV18 and TRBJ1-5, with a possible D match to TRBD1 (5 bases). Germline loops: CDR1 KGHSH, CDR2 LQKENI. Between the trimmed V and J ends, which lost 6 bases and 6 bases, there was a span of 12 bases. The CDR3 contains 13 residues. Full variable domain (missing parts from reference TRBV18 and TRBJ1-5): NAGVMQNPRHLVRRRGQEARLRCSPMKGHSHVYWYRQLPEEGLKFMVYLQKENIIDESGMPKERFSAEFPKEGPSILRIQQVVRGDSAAYFCASSEGRGQPQHFGDGTRLSIL.

This clonotype was detected only a few times. The rearrangement links TRBV7-2 to TRBJ1-1, with unresolved D. V was pared by 4 bases and J by 8 bases, with 8 bases between. The CDR3 consists of 11 residues. Germline lookup yields CDR1 SGHTA and CDR2 FQGNSA. For the CDR3, the DNA is TGTGCCAGCAGCTACGGAGAGGAAGCTTTCTTT. Its protein is CASSYGEEAFF. Looking up the rest from reference TRBV7-2 and TRBJ1-1 gives the full variable domain: GAGVSQSPSNKVTEKGKDVELRCDPISGHTALYWYRQSLGQGLEFLIYFQGNSAPDKSGLPSDRFSAERTGGSVSTLTIQRTQQEDSAVYLCASSYGEEAFFGQGTRLTVV.

The V call is TRBV5-1, the J call TRBJ1-3; no clear D. V was shortened by 4 bases and J by 0 bases, with 11 bases between the two germline ends. CDR1 SGHRS and CDR2 YFSETQ come from the germline V gene. The CDR3 runs 15 residues. In DNA form, the CDR3 reads TGCGCCAGCAGCGCCGGACTGTACTCTGGAAACACCATATATTTT. Residues: CASSAGLYSGNTIYF.

This clonotype was found many times. The J gene is TRBJ1-1, the V gene TRBV12-3 or TRBV12-4; weak D call: TRBD1 (5 bases). Trimming removed 7 bases at V and 1 base at J, with 13 bases between. The CDR3 spans 14 residues. The chain's CDR3 is CASTVARGNTEAFF. Here the CDR3 DNA reads TGTGCCAGCACCGTCGCTAGGGGGAACACTGAAGCTTTCTTT.

There are many counts of this clonotype. Its ends do not fully match the called genes, so a read error is possible. J is TRBJ2-5 and V is TRBV7-7; D is unclear. This CDR3 spans 13 amino acids. Germline V lookup: CDR1 SSHAT, CDR2 FNYEAQ (reference sequence). The CDR3 DNA sequence: TGTGCTAGCAGCTTACGGGTAGGAGAGACCCAGTACTTC. Encoded protein: CASSLRVGETQYF. Based on the CDR3 plus reference TRBV7-7 and TRBJ2-5, the full variable domain is GAGVSQSPRYKVTKRGQDVTLRCDPISSHATLYWYQQALGQGPEFLTYFNYEAQPDKSGLPSDRFSAERPEGSISTLTIQRTEQRDSAMYRCASSLRVGETQYFGPGTRLLVL.

This clonotype was counted at least ten times. CDR3 sequence: CASSHADTQYF. The CDR3 DNA reads TGTGCCAGCAGCCACGCAGATACGCAGTATTTT. The V gene is TRBV4-2, the J gene TRBJ2-3; D is undetermined. Germline lookup yields CDR1 LGHNA and CDR2 YNFKEQ. V lost 3 bases and J 4 bases, leaving 2 bases between the germline ends. This CDR3 comprises 11 residues.

The chain carries TRBV12-3 or TRBV12-4 and TRBJ1-2; no clear D. V shed 6 bases and J shed 7 bases, with 9 bases lying between them. The CDR3 is 11 residues long. DNA for the CDR3: TGTGCCAGCAGCGAAGGGCCTGGCTACACCTTC. Translation: CASSEGPGYTF.

The chain joins TRBV20-1 to TRBJ2-7; D is uncertain. V shed 4 bases and J shed 5 bases, with 12 bases lying between them. Germline CDR1 is DFQATT and CDR2 is SNEGSKA (reference sequence). This CDR3 is 12 amino acids long. CDR3 residues: CSATHELNEQYF. DNA of the CDR3: TGCAGTGCTACCCACGAACTTAACGAGCAGTACTTC.

This clonotype was found a few times. The chain joins TRBV4-2 to TRBJ2-3; D possibly uses TRBD1 or TRBD2 (5 bases each). The CDR3 is 15 residues long. Germline CDR1 LGHNA, CDR2 YNFKEQ. V dropped 4 bases and J dropped 1 base, with 12 bases sitting between them. DNA for the CDR3: TGTGCCAGCAGCCCTCGGGGCCGGGGCACAGATACGCAGTATTTT. Translated: CASSPRGRGTDTQYF.

This clonotype was observed at least ten times. The chain couples TRBV7-9 to TRBJ2-3, with no clear D. Germline CDR1 SEHNR, CDR2 FQNEAQ (reference sequence). V was pared by 3 bases and J by 4 bases, with 5 bases between. The CDR3 length is 12 residues. CDR3 sequence: CASSLTADTQYF. As DNA, the CDR3 is TGTGCCAGCAGCTTGACGGCAGATACGCAGTATTTT.

The chain couples TRBV4-1 to TRBJ2-7; the D is unclear. Germline loops: CDR1 MGHRA, CDR2 YSYEKL. There are 11 residues in the CDR3. V was pared by 1 base and J by 9 bases, with 7 bases between. The CDR3 region is CASSQGGVQYV. For the CDR3, the DNA is TGCGCCAGCAGCCAAGGGGGTGTGCAGTACGTC.

This clonotype has only a few counts. The chain recombines TRBV14 with TRBJ2-1, with 12 bases that match TRBD2. Germline CDR1 reads SGHDN; CDR2 reads FVKESK. This CDR3 comprises 15 residues. V gave up 3 bases and J gave up 7 bases; unmatched junction bases: 4. The CDR3 loop is CASSQTSGGQNEQFF. CDR3 nucleotides: TGTGCCAGCAGCCAGACTAGCGGGGGTCAAAATGAGCAGTTCTTC.

This clonotype has a count of ten or more. The chain recombines TRBV5-4 with TRBJ2-3; D possibly corresponds to TRBD1 (5 bases). V was shortened by 4 bases and J by 0 bases, with 18 bases between the two germline ends. This CDR3 has 17 residues. Germline V gene sequence: CDR1 SGHNT, CDR2 YYREEE (reference sequence). The DNA for the CDR3 is TGTGCCAGCAGCCCCCCCGACAGCCCCCCTAGCACAGATACGCAGTATTTT. Its protein is CASSPPDSPPSTDTQYF.

This clonotype was recorded at least ten times. The chain links TRBV7-2 to TRBJ2-7; D remains ambiguous. This CDR3 is 13 amino acids long. Trimming stripped 3 bases from V and 0 bases from J, with 6 bases between. The V gene's germline CDR1 is SGHTA and CDR2 FQGNSA. CDR3 in amino acids: CASSFAGSYEQYF. CDR3 sequence (DNA): TGTGCCAGCAGCTTCGCAGGCTCCTACGAGCAGTACTTC.

The chain links TRBV7-9 to TRBJ1-2; D is possibly TRBD1 (6 bases). Trimming cost V 6 bases and J 6 bases, with 14 bases left between them. The length of the CDR3 is 13 residues. Germline V CDR1 and CDR2: SEHNR, FQNEAQ (reference sequence). Here the CDR3 DNA reads TGTGCCAGCAGGGAACTCGAGGGGGATGGCTACACCTTC. Its protein is CASRELEGDGYTF.

This clonotype was seen ten or more times. V usage is TRBV3-1 and J usage is TRBJ1-6; tentative D call: TRBD1 (5 bases). Per germline, CDR1 LGHDT and CDR2 YNNKEL (reference sequence). Trimming shortened V by 1 base and J by 6 bases, and 10 bases separated the two germline ends. This CDR3 has 15 amino acids. This CDR3 is CASSQGRGANSPLHF. The DNA of the CDR3 is TGTGCCAGCAGCCAAGGGAGGGGCGCTAATTCACCCCTCCACTTT.

The rearrangement uses TRBV20-1 and TRBJ2-7; 7 bases are a match to TRBD1. CDR3 size: 13 residues. The V segment lost 6 bases and the J segment 3 bases; nucleotides outside the gene matches: 8. Germline values: CDR1 DFQATT, CDR2 SNEGSKA (reference sequence). As DNA, the CDR3 is TGCAGTGCGGCCGGGGACAGTTACTACGAGCAGTACTTC. Amino acid sequence: CSAAGDSYYEQYF.

The chain employs TRBV6-2 or TRBV6-3 and TRBJ2-1, with 13 bases aligning to TRBD2. Germline V gene sequence: CDR1 MNHEY, CDR2 SVGEGT. V shed 2 bases and J 7 bases; nucleotides not matched to a gene: 14. This CDR3 is 19 amino acids long. The CDR3 nucleotides are TGTGCCAGCAGTTACGCTCCGGGACTAGCGGGGTTTTTAAGGAATGAGCAGTTCTTC. Protein product: CASSYAPGLAGFLRNEQFF.

This clonotype was picked up many times. V gene TRBV27 combines with J gene TRBJ2-3; D ambiguous. V was pared by 6 bases and J by 0 bases, with 4 bases between. In germline, CDR1 is MNHEY, CDR2 SMNVEV (reference sequence). The length of the CDR3 is 12 residues. The CDR3 DNA sequence: TGTGCCAGCAGGACTAGCACAGATACGCAGTATTTT. Its protein product is CASRTSTDTQYF.

The chain is built from TRBV5-1 and TRBJ2-3; D call uncertain. V was shortened by 5 bases and J by 6 bases, with 7 bases between the two germline ends. Per the germline V gene, CDR1 is SGHRS and CDR2 is YFSETQ. The CDR3 loop spans 11 amino acids. For the CDR3, the DNA is TGCGCCAGCAGTGAAGTCGATACGCAGTATTTT. It specifies CASSEVDTQYF.

This clonotype was recorded a few times. The chain is built from TRBV28 and TRBJ2-1; either TRBD1 or TRBD2 may fit D (5 bases each). Trimming shortened V by 6 bases and J by 9 bases, and 21 bases separated the two germline ends. Germline-derived CDR1 and CDR2 are MDHEN and SYDVKM. The CDR3 is 15 residues long. Written as DNA, the CDR3 is TGTGCCAGCAGACCCCCGGGACGCTCCACCGGTGAGCAGTTCTTC. Translating gives CASRPPGRSTGEQFF.